Shown below are 6 T cell receptor beta chains from a single sample sequenced in a study of blood T cell repertoires in COVID-19. Profiling relied on immunoSEQ multiplex PCR, and the TCRdb table lists in-frame clones only, not all of them. The repertoire holds some 350,000 clones, with 80% to 90% as singletons. Specimen: PBMCs or T cells enriched from blood (not recorded which). The receptors here all came from a young man who had recovered from COVID-19.

The rearrangement uses TRBV2 and TRBJ1-5; a possible D gene is TRBD1 (6 bases). The CDR3 totals 13 residues. With 7 bases removed from V and 1 base from J, the gap between germline ends came to 8 bases. The germline V gene has CDR1 SNHLY and CDR2 FYNNEI. CDR3 sequence reads: CASNTGSNQPQHF. The CDR3 coding sequence is TGTGCCAGCAACACAGGGAGCAATCAGCCCCAGCATTTT.

The chain joins TRBV7-9 to TRBJ1-1, with 8 bases lining up with TRBD1. The CDR3 covers 15 residues. Germline trimming cut 5 bases from V and 6 bases from J; bases unmatched to any gene: 11. The germline CDR1 and CDR2 sequences are SEHNR and FQNEAQ (reference sequence). The CDR3 sequence: CASSLGQGIGPEAFF. For the CDR3, the DNA is TGTGCCAGCAGCCTCGGACAGGGAATCGGCCCTGAAGCTTTCTTT.

This chain's CDR3 is CASSPLQSYEQYF. CDR3 bases: TGTGCCAGCTCACCACTTCAGTCCTACGAGCAGTACTTC. The chain recombines TRBV18 with TRBJ2-7, with D hard to call. V was shortened by 1 base and J by 1 base, with 5 bases between the two germline ends. The germline V gene has CDR1 KGHSH and CDR2 LQKENI. This CDR3 is 13 amino acids long.

This clone was counted once. The chain links TRBV3-1 (or the pseudogene TRBV3-2) to TRBJ2-3; D possibly corresponds to TRBD1 (5 bases). The CDR3 consists of 17 residues. V lost 1 base and J 2 bases, leaving 16 bases between the germline ends. Per the germline V gene, CDR1 is LGHDT and CDR2 is YNNKEL (reference sequence). The CDR3 DNA reads as TGTGCCAGCAGCCAAGTGTATTTGGCAGGGTCCACAGATACGCAGTATTTT. The encoded protein is CASSQVYLAGSTDTQYF.

The chain has TRBV9 and TRBJ2-7; D perhaps matches TRBD1 (5 bases). Germline assignment: CDR1 SGDLS and CDR2 YYNGEE. This CDR3 comprises 14 residues. The ends were cut back, 0 bases at V and 5 bases at J, with 12 bases in the middle. CDR3 bases: TGTGCCAGCAGCGTAGGGCAGGGTGAGAACGAGCAGTACTTC. Amino acids: CASSVGQGENEQYF.

This chain connects TRBV4-1 to TRBJ1-2; 7 bases are shared with TRBD1. Germline V CDR1 and CDR2: MGHRA, YSYEKL. The CDR3 length is 16 residues. The ends lost 3 bases at V and 3 bases at J; junction bases unmatched: 10. The CDR3, as DNA: TGCGCCAGCAGCCAGAGTGTGGGGGACAGTTACTATGGCTACACCTTC. Translated, it gives CASSQSVGDSYYGYTF.